This paragraph covers one T cell receptor beta chain sequence. The sample originates from a study of blood T cell repertoires in COVID-19. Study in general: The United States, Italy and Spain provided the acute and convalescent COVID-19 samples. T cells, B-cell-depleted T cells, or PBMCs supplied cDNA or gDNA.

Per the original data handling: Reference gene primer amplification yielded estimated nucleated cell counts. Assay used: immunoSEQ multiplex PCR; TCRdb lists only in-frame clones, some missing. The D gene and trimming were derived from the DNA, and the V and J assignments and clone size from that table. The sample holds about 34,000 clones, around 80% seen once. Germline-derived CDR1 and CDR2 are SGHRS and YFSETQ. The CDR3 extends over 15 amino acids. Losses at the gene ends were 4 bases for V and 8 bases for J; bases not matched to a gene: 11. Sequenced material: peripheral blood. The chain joins TRBV5-1 to TRBJ2-3; 9 nucleotides match TRBD2. This receptor was obtained from a woman aged 60-75 years with acute or convalescent COVID-19. As DNA, the CDR3 is TGCGCCAGCAGCCCGGAGGGGACTAGCCTCGGTACGCAGTATTTT. Translation gives CASSPEGTSLGTQYF.